This note documents a single T cell receptor (beta chain) sequence. The antigen is not known. The length of the CDR3 is 16 residues. V was pared by 1 base and J by 1 base, with 4 bases of the junction left unmatched. CDR1 and CDR2 (germline): SGHTA, FQGNSA. These data are taken from a study of CD8 T cells in Susac syndrome. Study-wide results and caveats: Clonal expansion was not seen in any Susac syndrome CD4+ T cell repertoire.

TCR beta from blood CD8+ and CD4+ T cells was sequenced. All included Susac syndrome patients satisfied recently defined diagnostic criteria for definite or probable disease. Reverse transcription of roughly 0.5 to 1 ug RNA was performed with random hexamers. Across 54 Vbeta and 13 Jbeta, immunoSEQ multiplex PCR amplified TCR beta CDR3. A single record per CDR3 protein comes from TCRdb applying MiXCR to the immunoSEQ multiplex PCR reads. The sample lists about 240,000 distinct CDR3 sequences, 90% to 97% occurring once. The TCR was taken from a human donor with Susac syndrome. Sequencing used CD4+ T cells from PBMCs. The gene calls are TRBV7-2 and TRBJ2-1; TRBD2 matches 7 bases. The CDR3 DNA follows: TGTGCCAGCAGCTTAGATCCAGCGGGGTCCTACAATGAGCAGTTCTTC. Translated: CASSLDPAGSYNEQFF.